The clone carrying this T cell receptor beta chain showed up just a few times. Its antigen is unknown. The entry originates in a study of T cell repertoires in cytomegalovirus infection. Via MiXCR, TCRdb re-called the reads, giving one row per CDR3 protein. This sample has 900,000 to 950,000 distinct CDR3 sequences, with roughly a third found just once. Material: cultured CD8+ T cells from PBMCs, obtained from culture after CMV antigen stimulation. This TCR was recovered from a human donor in good health (CMV status not recorded). Some clones in this sample may be carry-over from other donors' samples.

DNA of the CDR3: TGTGCCAGCAGTTTAGTCCAGGCAGGCCCAGATACGCAGTATTTT. Its protein is CASSLVQAGPDTQYF. This sequence joins TRBV28 and TRBJ2-3; D unresolved. Trimming took 2 bases from V and 4 from J, leaving 13 bases between them. This CDR3 has 15 amino acids. The V gene's germline CDR1 is MDHEN and CDR2 SYDVKM.